This TCR beta chain derives from a study of radiotherapy plus CTLA-4 blockade in lung cancer. The CDR3 sequence is 13 residues long. CDR1 and CDR2 from the germline V gene are SNHLY and FYNNEI. V was shortened by 5 bases and J by 2 bases, with 10 bases between the two germline ends. Profiling relied on immunoSEQ multiplex PCR, and the TCRdb table lists in-frame clones only, not all of them. This sample has over 95,000 clones, with 65% to 75% found just once. The clonotype was recovered from a human donor with non-small cell lung cancer who had a partial response to radiotherapy plus ipilimumab. Some clones in this sample may be carry-over from other donors' samples. This chain connects TRBV2 to TRBJ2-7; weak D call: TRBD2 (6 bases). The input for sequencing was peripheral blood, taken from a patient treated with radiotherapy plus ipilimumab. DNA of the CDR3: TGTGCCAGCAGTAACCGGGAGACCTACGAGCAGTACTTC. It encodes CASSNRETYEQYF.